These 5 T cell receptor beta chains share one sample of origin, sequenced in a study of early T cells in non-severe SARS-CoV-2 infection. TCRdb used MiXCR to reprocess the 5' RACE reads, holding one entry per CDR3 protein. The table includes 45,000 to 75,000 distinct CDR3 sequences, approximately 9% detected once. Sequencing used whole blood. The receptor source for this set is an adult who was a healthcare worker with PCR-confirmed SARS-CoV-2 infection or an uninfected control (not recorded which).

This clonotype came up many times. This chain joins TRBV5-1 and TRBJ1-2; D is unclear. This CDR3 has 15 residues. The V gene's germline CDR1 is SGHRS and CDR2 YFSETQ. The ends were cut back, 3 bases at V and 4 bases at J, with 16 bases in the middle. This CDR3 is CASSSLAGNGYGYTF. For the CDR3, the DNA is TGCGCCAGCAGCTCTCTGGCGGGGAATGGCTATGGCTACACCTTC.

This clonotype occurred a few times. V gene TRBV6-6 combines with J gene TRBJ2-5; 8 bases fit TRBD1. The V segment lost 2 bases and the J segment 2 bases; nucleotides outside the gene matches: 13. The CDR3 has 18 residues. Germline CDR1 is MNHNY and CDR2 is SVGAGI (reference sequence). The CDR3 reads CASSYPFAPGQGQETQYF. The CDR3, as DNA: TGTGCCAGCAGTTACCCCTTTGCCCCTGGACAGGGACAAGAGACCCAGTACTTC.

J is TRBJ1-1 and V is TRBV28; a possible D gene is TRBD1 (5 bases). The CDR3 covers 14 residues. Trimming left V 8 bases short and J 0 bases short, with 13 bases between. Germline V gene sequence: CDR1 MDHEN, CDR2 SYDVKM. The CDR3 spells CASSAGGMNTEAFF. CDR3 DNA sequence: TGTGCCAGCTCTGCTGGGGGGATGAACACTGAAGCTTTCTTT.

This CDR3 reads CASSLSEDYEQYF. CDR3 bases: TGCGCCAGCAGCTTGTCGGAGGACTACGAGCAGTACTTC. This chain connects TRBV5-1 to TRBJ2-7; possible D gene TRBD2, 5 bases. Germline assignment: CDR1 SGHRS and CDR2 YFSETQ. V lost 1 base to trimming and J lost 3 bases, with 8 bases between them. The CDR3 runs 13 residues.

This clonotype occurred many times. CDR3 residues: CASKRSGAGLNEQFF. CDR3 DNA: TGTGCCAGCAAACGGAGCGGCGCCGGCTTGAATGAGCAGTTCTTC. The chain links TRBV11-2 to TRBJ2-1; maybe TRBD2 (5 bases). The germline gives CDR1 SGHAT, CDR2 FQNNGV. V was cut by 7 bases and J by 7 bases, with 20 bases left in between. The CDR3 sequence is 15 residues long.